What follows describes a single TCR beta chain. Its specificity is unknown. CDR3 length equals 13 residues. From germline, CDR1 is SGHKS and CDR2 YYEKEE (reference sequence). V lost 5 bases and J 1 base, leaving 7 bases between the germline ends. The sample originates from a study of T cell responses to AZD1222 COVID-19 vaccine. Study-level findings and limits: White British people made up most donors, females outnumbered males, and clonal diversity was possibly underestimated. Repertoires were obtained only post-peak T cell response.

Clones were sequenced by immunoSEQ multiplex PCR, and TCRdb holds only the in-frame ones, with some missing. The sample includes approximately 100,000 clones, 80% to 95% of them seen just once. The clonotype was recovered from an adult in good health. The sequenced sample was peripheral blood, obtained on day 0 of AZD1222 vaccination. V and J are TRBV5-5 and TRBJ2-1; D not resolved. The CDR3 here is CASRLTSYNEQFF. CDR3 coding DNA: TGTGCCAGCAGACTGACTTCCTACAATGAGCAGTTCTTC.